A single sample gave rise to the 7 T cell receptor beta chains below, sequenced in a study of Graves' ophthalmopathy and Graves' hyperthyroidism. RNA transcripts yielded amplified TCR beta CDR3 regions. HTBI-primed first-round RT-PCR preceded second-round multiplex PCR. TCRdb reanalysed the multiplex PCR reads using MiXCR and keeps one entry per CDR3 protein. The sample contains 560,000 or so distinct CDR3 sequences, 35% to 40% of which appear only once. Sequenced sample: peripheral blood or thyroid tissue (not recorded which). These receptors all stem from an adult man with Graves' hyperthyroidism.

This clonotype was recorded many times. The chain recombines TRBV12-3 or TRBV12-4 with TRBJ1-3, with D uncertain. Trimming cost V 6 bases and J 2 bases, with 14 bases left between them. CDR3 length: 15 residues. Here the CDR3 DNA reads TGTGCCAGCAGGAATGAAGGGAGCCCTGGAAACACCATATATTTT. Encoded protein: CASRNEGSPGNTIYF.

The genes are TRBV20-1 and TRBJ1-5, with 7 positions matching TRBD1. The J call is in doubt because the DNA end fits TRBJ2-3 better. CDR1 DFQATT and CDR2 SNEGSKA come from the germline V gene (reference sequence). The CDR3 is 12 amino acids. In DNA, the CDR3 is TGCAGTGCTAGGACAGGGAATCAGCCCCAGTATTTT. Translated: CSARTGNQPQYF.

CDR3 sequence: CSARDSGELFF. Written as DNA, the CDR3 is TGCAGTGCTAGAGATAGCGGGGAGCTGTTTTTT. V is TRBV20-1 and J is TRBJ2-2, with D unresolved. There are 11 residues in the CDR3. Trimming took off 0 bases at V and 7 bases at J, with 3 bases between the two ends. The germline CDR1 and CDR2 sequences are DFQATT and SNEGSKA (reference sequence).

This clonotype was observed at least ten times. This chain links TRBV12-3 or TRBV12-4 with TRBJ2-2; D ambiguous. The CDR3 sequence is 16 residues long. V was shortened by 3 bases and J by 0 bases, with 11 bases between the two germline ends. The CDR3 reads CASSLSLAANTGELFF. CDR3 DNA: TGTGCCAGCAGTTTGTCGCTGGCAGCGAACACCGGGGAGCTGTTTTTT.

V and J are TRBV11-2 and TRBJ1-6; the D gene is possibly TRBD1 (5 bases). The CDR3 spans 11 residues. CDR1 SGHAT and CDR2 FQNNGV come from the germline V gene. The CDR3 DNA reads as TGTGCTGCAGGGAATAATTCACCCCTCCACTTT. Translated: CAAGNNSPLHF. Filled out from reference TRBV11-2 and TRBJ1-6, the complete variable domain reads EAGVAQSPRYKIIEKRQSVAFWCNPISGHATLYWYQQILGQGPKLLIQFQNNGVVDDSQLPKDRFSAERLKGVDSTLKIQPAKLEDSAVYLCAAGNNSPLHFGNGTRLTVT.

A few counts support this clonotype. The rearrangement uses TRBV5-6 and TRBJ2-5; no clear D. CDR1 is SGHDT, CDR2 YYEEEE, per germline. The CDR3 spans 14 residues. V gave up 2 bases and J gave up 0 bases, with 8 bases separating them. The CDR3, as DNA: TGTGCCAGCAGCTTTTATGGGAACCAAGAGACCCAGTACTTC. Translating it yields CASSFYGNQETQYF.

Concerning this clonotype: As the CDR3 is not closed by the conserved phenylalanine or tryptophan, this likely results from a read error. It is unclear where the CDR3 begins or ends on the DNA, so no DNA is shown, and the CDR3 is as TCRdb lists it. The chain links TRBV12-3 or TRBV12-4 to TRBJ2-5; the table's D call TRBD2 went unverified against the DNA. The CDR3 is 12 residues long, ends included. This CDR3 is CASSRGLAGDHT.